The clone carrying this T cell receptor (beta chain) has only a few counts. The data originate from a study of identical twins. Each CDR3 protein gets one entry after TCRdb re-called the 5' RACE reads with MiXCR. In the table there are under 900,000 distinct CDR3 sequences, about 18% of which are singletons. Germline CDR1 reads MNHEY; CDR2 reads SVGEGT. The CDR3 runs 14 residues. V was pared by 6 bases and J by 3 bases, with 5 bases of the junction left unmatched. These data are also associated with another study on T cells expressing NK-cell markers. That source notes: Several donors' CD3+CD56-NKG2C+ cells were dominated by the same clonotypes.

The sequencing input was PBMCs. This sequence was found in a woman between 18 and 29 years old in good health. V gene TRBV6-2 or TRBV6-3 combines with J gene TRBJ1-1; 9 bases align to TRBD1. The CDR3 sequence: CASSLQGAYTEAFF. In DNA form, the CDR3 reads TGTGCCAGCAGCCTACAGGGGGCTTACACTGAAGCTTTCTTT.